The clone carrying this TCR beta chain was detected only a few times. Its antigen is currently unknown. This sample was taken from a study of T cell repertoires in cytomegalovirus infection. At the level of the study: Selected CMV epitopes included recently identified HLA-C-restricted ones as well as well-studied HLA-B-restricted ones. From public TCR beta signatures came an indication of both CMV infection and matching HLA type. Study results and limitations: HLA-C-restricted CMV clonotypes gave the most frequent clonotype in two of eight donors. Using cumulative public TCR beta family frequency, the authors identified those who carried CMV together with the relevant HLA.

Germline CDR1 and CDR2: LNHDA and SQIVND (reference sequence). CDR3 length equals 12 residues. V was pared by 7 bases and J by 10 bases, with 7 bases of the junction left unmatched. TCRdb recomputed calls from the reads with MiXCR, one row per CDR3 protein. Among 40,000 to 60,000 distinct CDR3 sequences, roughly 22% were seen once, and the ten largest hold over 85%. The material sequenced was CD8+ T cells from cultured PBMCs, taken from culture after CMV antigen stimulation. The sequence derives from a human donor in good health (CMV status not recorded). Some clones in this sample may be carry-over from other donors' samples. V is TRBV19 and J is TRBJ1-1; TRBD1 matches 9 bases. This CDR3 is CASTQDRGRAFF. The CDR3 bases are TGTGCCAGTACCCAGGACAGGGGAAGAGCTTTCTTT.